The text below deals with one T cell receptor (beta chain). These data originate in a study of cytomegalovirus exposure and HLA in healthy donors. This CDR3 spans 13 amino acids. Germline CDR1 GTSNPN, CDR2 SVGIG (reference sequence). Trimming took 4 bases from V and 3 from J, leaving 12 bases between them. Libraries were prepared by immunoSEQ multiplex PCR; TCRdb keeps only in-frame clonotypes and omits some of them. Of more than 200,000 clones in the sample, roughly 87% were seen once. V gene TRBV30 combines with J gene TRBJ1-2; D not resolved. This clonotype was obtained from a man between 18 and 35 years old in good health and CMV-seropositive. Sequenced: PBMCs. This chain's CDR3 is CAWTGFLYYGYTF. Here the CDR3 DNA reads TGTGCCTGGACAGGATTCCTCTACTATGGCTACACCTTC.